This T cell receptor beta chain was captured by sequencing in a study of regulatory T cells in long-lasting Graves disease. General study results and limits: Newly diagnosed patients had higher TCR diversity than persistent Graves' patients did.

With iRepertoire HTBI primers and Arm-PCR of CDR3 regions, TCR beta libraries were built. Using its own MiXCR run on the multiplex PCR reads, TCRdb lists one record per CDR3 protein. The sample includes about 460,000 distinct CDR3 sequences, 13% to 15% of them seen just once. The CDR3 covers 16 residues. A note on this clonotype: Its antigen is as yet unknown. One base away lies a much larger clone, so this may be a sequencing read error.

The time point: newly diagnosed GD, antithyroid drugs for less than 3 months. PBMC RNA served as the TCR library source. This sample also appeared in a second study, on T cells in Graves' hyperthyroidism and ophthalmopathy. That paper states: In the analysis, a 13 V-J model separated ophthalmopathy from stable hyperthyroidism.

This sample comprised peripheral blood mononuclear cells (PBMCs), obtained at new diagnosis, from a patient treated with antithyroid drugs. The chain employs TRBV12-3 or TRBV12-4 and TRBJ2-7; 7 nucleotides agree with TRBD2. This clonotype was obtained from a woman in her forties or fifties with Graves disease. CDR3 sequence: CAISESIASGAYEQYF. CDR3 DNA: TGTGCCATCAGTGAGTCGATTGCTAGCGGCGCCTACGAGCAGTACTTC.